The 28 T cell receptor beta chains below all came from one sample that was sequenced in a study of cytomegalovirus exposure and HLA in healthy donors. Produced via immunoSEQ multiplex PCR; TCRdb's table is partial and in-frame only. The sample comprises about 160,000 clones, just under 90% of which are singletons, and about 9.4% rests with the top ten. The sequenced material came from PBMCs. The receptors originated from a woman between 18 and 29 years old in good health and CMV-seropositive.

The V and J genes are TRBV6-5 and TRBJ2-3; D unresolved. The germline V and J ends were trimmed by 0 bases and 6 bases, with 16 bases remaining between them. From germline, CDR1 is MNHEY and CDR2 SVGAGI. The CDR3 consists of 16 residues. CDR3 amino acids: CASSYSAGRPWDTQYF. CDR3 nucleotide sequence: TGTGCCAGCAGTTACTCGGCAGGTCGGCCCTGGGATACGCAGTATTTT.

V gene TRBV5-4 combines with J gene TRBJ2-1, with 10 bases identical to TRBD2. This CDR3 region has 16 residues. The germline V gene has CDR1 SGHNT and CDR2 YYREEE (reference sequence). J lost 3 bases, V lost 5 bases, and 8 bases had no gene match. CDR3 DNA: TGTGCCAGCAGTTCGACCCGACTAGCGGGCTACAATGAGCAGTTCTTC. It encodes CASSSTRLAGYNEQFF.

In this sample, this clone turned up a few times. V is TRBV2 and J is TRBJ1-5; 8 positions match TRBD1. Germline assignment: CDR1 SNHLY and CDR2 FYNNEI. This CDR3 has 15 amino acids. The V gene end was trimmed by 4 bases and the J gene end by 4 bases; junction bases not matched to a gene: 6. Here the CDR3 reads CASSGSGQGNQPQHF. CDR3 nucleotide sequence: TGTGCCAGCAGTGGCAGCGGACAGGGTAATCAGCCCCAGCATTTT.

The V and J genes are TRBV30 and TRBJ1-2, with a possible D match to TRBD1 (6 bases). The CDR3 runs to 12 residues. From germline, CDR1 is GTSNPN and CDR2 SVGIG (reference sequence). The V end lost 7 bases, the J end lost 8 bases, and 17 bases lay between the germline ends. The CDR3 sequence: CASSGGLLGYTF. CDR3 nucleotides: TGTGCCTCGTCGGGGGGGCTTCTAGGCTACACCTTC.

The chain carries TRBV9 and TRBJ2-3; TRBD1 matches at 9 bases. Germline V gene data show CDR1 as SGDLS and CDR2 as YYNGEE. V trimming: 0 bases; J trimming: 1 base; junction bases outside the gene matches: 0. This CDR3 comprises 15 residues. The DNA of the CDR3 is TGTGCCAGCAGCGTAGGGGACAGGGGCACAGATACGCAGTATTTT. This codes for CASSVGDRGTDTQYF.

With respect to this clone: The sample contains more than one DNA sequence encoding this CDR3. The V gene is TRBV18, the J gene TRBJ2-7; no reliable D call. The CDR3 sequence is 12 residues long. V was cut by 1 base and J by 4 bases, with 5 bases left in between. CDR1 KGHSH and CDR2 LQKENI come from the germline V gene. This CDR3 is CASSPRLYEQYF. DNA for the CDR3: TGTGCCAGCTCACCACGACTTTACGAGCAGTACTTC.

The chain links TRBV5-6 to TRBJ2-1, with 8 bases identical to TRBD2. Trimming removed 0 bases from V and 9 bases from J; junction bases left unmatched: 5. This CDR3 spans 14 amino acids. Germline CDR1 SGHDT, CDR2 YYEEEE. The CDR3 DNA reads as TGTGCCAGCAGCTTGGAGCTAGCGGGTGGTGAGCAGTTCTTC. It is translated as CASSLELAGGEQFF. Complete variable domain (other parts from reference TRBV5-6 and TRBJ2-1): DAGVTQSPTHLIKTRGQQVTLRCSPKSGHDTVSWYQQALGQGPQFIFQYYEEEERQRGNFPDRFSGHQFPNYSSELNVNALLLGDSALYLCASSLELAGGEQFFGPGTRLTVL.

Written as DNA, the CDR3 is TGTGCCAGCAGCTTGCGTCTAGCGGGCCACTTAGGGGAGCTGTTTTTT. Translated, it gives CASSLRLAGHLGELFF. The chain couples TRBV5-6 to TRBJ2-2, with 8 bases fitting TRBD2. The CDR3 runs 16 residues. The J segment lost 8 bases and the V segment lost 1 base, leaving 10 bases of the junction unmatched. Germline values: CDR1 SGHDT, CDR2 YYEEEE.

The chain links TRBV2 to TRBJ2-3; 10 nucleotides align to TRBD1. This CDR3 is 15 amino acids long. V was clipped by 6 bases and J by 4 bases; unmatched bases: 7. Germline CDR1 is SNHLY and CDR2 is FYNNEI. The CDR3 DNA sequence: TGTGCCAGCAGGAGACAGGGGGCGATGTCAGATACGCAGTATTTT. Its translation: CASRRQGAMSDTQYF.

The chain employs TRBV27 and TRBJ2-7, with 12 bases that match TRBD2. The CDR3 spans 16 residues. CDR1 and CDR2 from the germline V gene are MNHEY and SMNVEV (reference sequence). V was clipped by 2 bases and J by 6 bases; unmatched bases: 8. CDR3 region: CASSLRLAGGPGEQYF. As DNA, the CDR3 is TGTGCCAGCAGTTTAAGGCTAGCGGGAGGGCCTGGCGAGCAGTACTTC.

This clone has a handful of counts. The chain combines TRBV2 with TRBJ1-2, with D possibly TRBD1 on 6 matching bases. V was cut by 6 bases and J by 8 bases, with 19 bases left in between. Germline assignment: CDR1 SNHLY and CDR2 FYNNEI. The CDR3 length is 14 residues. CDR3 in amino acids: CASRGTDSTLGYTF. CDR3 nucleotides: TGTGCCAGCAGAGGTACGGACAGCACCCTGGGCTACACCTTC.

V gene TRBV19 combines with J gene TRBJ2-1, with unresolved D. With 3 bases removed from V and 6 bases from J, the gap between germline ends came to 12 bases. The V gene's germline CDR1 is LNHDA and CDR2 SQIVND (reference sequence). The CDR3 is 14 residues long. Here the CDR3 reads CASSIEVLVNEQFF. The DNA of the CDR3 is TGTGCCAGTAGTATTGAAGTGTTAGTCAATGAGCAGTTCTTC.

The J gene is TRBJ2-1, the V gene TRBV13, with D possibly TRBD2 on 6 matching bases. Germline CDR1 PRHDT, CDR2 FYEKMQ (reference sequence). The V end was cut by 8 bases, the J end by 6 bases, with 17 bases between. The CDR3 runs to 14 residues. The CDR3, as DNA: TGTGCCAGCCAAGGGGCGGGACGTGCCAATGAGCAGTTCTTC. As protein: CASQGAGRANEQFF. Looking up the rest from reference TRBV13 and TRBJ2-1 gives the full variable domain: AAGVIQSPRHLIKEKRETATLKCYPIPRHDTVYWYQQGPGQDPQFLISFYEKMQSDKGSIPDRFSAQQFSDYHSELNMSSLELGDSALYFCASQGAGRANEQFFGPGTRLTVL.

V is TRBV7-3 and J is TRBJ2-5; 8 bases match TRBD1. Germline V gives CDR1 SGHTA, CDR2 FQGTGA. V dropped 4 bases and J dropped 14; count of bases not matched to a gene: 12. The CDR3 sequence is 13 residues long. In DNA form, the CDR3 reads TGTGCCAGCAGCTCTGGACAGGGAGAGAATCCTTACTTC. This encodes CASSSGQGENPYF.

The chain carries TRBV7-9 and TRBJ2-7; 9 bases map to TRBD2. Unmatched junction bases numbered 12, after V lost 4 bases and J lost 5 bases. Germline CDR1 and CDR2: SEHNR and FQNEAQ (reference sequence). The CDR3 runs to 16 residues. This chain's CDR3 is CASSSALAGAADEQYF. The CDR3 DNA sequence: TGTGCCAGCAGCTCAGCCTTAGCGGGAGCGGCGGACGAGCAGTACTTC.

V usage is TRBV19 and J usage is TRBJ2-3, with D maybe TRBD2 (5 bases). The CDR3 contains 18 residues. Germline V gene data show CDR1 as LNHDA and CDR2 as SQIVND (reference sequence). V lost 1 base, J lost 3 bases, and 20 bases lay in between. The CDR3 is CASSIGGLLFPVTDTQYF. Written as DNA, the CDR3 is TGTGCCAGTAGTATAGGTGGACTCCTTTTTCCGGTTACAGATACGCAGTATTTT.

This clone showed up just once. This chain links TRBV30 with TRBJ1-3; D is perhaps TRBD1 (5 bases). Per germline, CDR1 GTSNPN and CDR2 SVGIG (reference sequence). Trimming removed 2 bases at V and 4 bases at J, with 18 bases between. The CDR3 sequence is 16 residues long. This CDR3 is CAWSSAGGSRGNTIYF. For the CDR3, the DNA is TGTGCCTGGAGTTCCGCCGGGGGGTCCCGGGGAAACACCATATATTTT.

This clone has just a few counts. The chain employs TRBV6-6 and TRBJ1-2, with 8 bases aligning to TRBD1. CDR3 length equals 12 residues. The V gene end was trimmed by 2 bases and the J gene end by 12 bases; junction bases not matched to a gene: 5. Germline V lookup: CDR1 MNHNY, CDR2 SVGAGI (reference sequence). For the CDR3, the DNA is TGTGCCAGCAGTTACGGGGAGACAGGGGACACCTTC. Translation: CASSYGETGDTF.

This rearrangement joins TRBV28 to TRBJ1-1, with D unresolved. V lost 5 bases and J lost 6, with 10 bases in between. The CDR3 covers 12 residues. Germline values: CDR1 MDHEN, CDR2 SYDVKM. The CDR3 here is CASSNPVSEAFF. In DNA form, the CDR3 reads TGTGCCAGCAGTAACCCAGTCTCTGAAGCTTTCTTT.

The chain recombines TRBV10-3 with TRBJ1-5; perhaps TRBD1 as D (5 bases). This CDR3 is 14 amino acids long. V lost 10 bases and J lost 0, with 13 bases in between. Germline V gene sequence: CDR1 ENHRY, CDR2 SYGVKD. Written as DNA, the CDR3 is TGTGCCAGCCGGTCCAGGGATAGCAATCAGCCCCAGCATTTT. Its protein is CASRSRDSNQPQHF.

CDR3 loop: CTSSLRGAGFF. The CDR3 DNA is TGCACCAGCAGCCTCCGAGGTGCGGGGTTCTTC. This chain connects TRBV1 to TRBJ2-1; the table's D call of TRBD2 was not tested on the DNA. TRBV1 is recorded as a pseudogene. This CDR3 comprises 11 residues.

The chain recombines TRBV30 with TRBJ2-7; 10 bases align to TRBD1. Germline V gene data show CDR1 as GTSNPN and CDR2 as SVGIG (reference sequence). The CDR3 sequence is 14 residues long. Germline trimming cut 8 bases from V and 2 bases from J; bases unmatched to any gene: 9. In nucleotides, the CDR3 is TGTGCCGGCTCCGGGACAGGGGATACCTACGAGCAGTACTTC. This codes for CAGSGTGDTYEQYF.

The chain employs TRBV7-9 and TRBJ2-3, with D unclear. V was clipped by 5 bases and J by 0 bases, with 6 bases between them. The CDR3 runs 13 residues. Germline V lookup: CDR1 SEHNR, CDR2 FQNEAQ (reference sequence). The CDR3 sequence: CASSPVSTDTQYF. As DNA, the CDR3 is TGTGCCAGCAGCCCGGTGAGCACAGATACGCAGTATTTT.

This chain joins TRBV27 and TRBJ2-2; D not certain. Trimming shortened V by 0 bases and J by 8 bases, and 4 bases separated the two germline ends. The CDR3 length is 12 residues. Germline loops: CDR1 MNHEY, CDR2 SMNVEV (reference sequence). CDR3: CASSLSAGELFF. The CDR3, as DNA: TGTGCCAGCAGTTTATCGGCAGGGGAGCTGTTTTTT.

This chain's CDR3 is CASSFGGLNEQYF. The DNA for the CDR3 is TGCGCCAGCAGCTTTGGGGGCCTAAACGAGCAGTACTTC. The chain carries TRBV5-1 and TRBJ2-7, with D maybe TRBD1 (6 bases). The V gene's germline CDR1 is SGHRS and CDR2 YFSETQ. V lost 2 bases, J lost 5 bases, and 11 bases lay in between. The CDR3 spans 13 residues.

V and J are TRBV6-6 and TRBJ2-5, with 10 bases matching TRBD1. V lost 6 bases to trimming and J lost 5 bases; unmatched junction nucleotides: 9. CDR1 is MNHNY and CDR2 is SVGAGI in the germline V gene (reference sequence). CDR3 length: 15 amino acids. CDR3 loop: CASSEGQGELETQYF. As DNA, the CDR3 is TGTGCCAGCAGCGAAGGACAGGGGGAATTGGAGACCCAGTACTTC.

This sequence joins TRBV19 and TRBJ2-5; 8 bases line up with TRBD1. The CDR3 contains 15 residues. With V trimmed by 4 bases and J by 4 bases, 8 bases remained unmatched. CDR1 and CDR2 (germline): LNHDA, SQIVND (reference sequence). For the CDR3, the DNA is TGTGCCAGTAGTACCGAACGGGGGACAGGAGAGACCCAGTACTTC. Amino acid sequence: CASSTERGTGETQYF.

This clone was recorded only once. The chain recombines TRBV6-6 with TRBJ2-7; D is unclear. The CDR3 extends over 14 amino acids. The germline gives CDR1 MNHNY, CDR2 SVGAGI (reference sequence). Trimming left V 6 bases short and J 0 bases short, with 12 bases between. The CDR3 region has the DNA TGTGCCAGCAGGGGCTCTTCAATCTCCTACGAGCAGTACTTC. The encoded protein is CASRGSSISYEQYF.